These 31 T cell receptor beta chains were all obtained from the same sample, sequenced in a study of T cell changes during pregnancy in multiple sclerosis. Method: immunoSEQ multiplex PCR; TCRdb's copy keeps in-frame clones and lacks some. This table has some 97,000 clones, 80% to 95% appearing once. The sequenced sample was peripheral blood, obtained after pregnancy. The receptor source for this set is a female donor with multiple sclerosis, enrolled in a pregnancy study.

This rearrangement joins TRBV9 to TRBJ1-4; 9 bases fit TRBD1. This CDR3 has 17 amino acids. V dropped 2 bases and J dropped 8; count of bases not matched to a gene: 13. Germline V gene lookup returns CDR1 SGDLS and CDR2 YYNGEE. Here the CDR3 reads CASSVGTGMGFGEKLFF. The DNA for the CDR3 is TGTGCCAGCAGCGTGGGGACAGGGATGGGTTTCGGGGAAAAACTGTTTTTT.

V and J are TRBV2 and TRBJ2-3; 12 nucleotides match TRBD2. V trimming: 7 bases; J trimming: 0 bases; junction bases outside the gene matches: 14. CDR1 SNHLY and CDR2 FYNNEI come from the germline V gene. The CDR3 loop spans 19 amino acids. The CDR3 is CASIPYLLAGGSSTDTQYF. Written as DNA, the CDR3 is TGTGCCAGCATTCCCTACCTACTAGCGGGGGGATCTAGCACAGATACGCAGTATTTT.

The gene calls are TRBV6-5 and TRBJ2-5; 8 bases are shared with TRBD2. From germline, CDR1 is MNHEY and CDR2 SVGAGI. Trimming took 0 bases from V and 2 from J; bases not matched to a gene: 5. This CDR3 is 16 amino acids long. Written as DNA, the CDR3 is TGTGCCAGCAGTTACTCGCTCGCTAGCGGGCAAGAGACCCAGTACTTC. Protein product: CASSYSLASGQETQYF.

This rearrangement joins TRBV7-9 to TRBJ1-1, with D hard to call. Trimming left V 5 bases short and J 1 base short, with 11 bases between. The CDR3 sequence is 14 residues long. CDR1 SEHNR and CDR2 FQNEAQ come from the germline V gene (reference sequence). The CDR3 region is CASSPLQRNTEAFF. The CDR3 nucleotides are TGTGCCAGCAGCCCGCTACAGAGGAACACTGAAGCTTTCTTT.

V and J are TRBV7-2 and TRBJ1-3; D gene unclear. The CDR3 has 16 amino acids. Trimming removed 1 base at V and 0 bases at J, with 10 bases between. Per germline, CDR1 SGHTA and CDR2 FQGNSA. This chain's CDR3 is CASSLVTYGSGNTIYF. CDR3 coding DNA: TGTGCCAGCAGCTTAGTGACTTACGGCTCTGGAAACACCATATATTTT.

The genes are TRBV15 and TRBJ2-3; 8 bases agree with TRBD1. Germline V lookup: CDR1 LNHNV, CDR2 YYDKDF (reference sequence). The J segment lost 3 bases and the V segment lost 3 bases, leaving 5 bases of the junction unmatched. The CDR3 totals 15 residues. This CDR3 reads CATSRRTGRTDTQYF. In DNA, the CDR3 is TGTGCCACCAGCAGGCGGACAGGGAGGACAGATACGCAGTATTTT.

The chain uses TRBV27 and TRBJ2-3; 8 bases line up with TRBD2. CDR1 is MNHEY, CDR2 SMNVEV, per germline (reference sequence). The CDR3 has 15 residues. Trimming removed 9 bases from V and 1 base from J; junction bases left unmatched: 9. The CDR3 is CARPTSEDGTDTQYF. CDR3 bases: TGTGCCAGACCGACTAGCGAGGATGGCACAGATACGCAGTATTTT.

The CDR3 sequence is CASSRVSENLNYGYTF. Written as DNA, the CDR3 is TGTGCCAGCAGCCGAGTGAGCGAGAACCTAAACTATGGCTACACCTTC. V gene TRBV7-9 combines with J gene TRBJ1-2; no definite D call. V dropped 5 bases and J dropped 2 bases, with 18 bases sitting between them. The CDR3 length is 16 residues. Germline CDR1 and CDR2: SEHNR and FQNEAQ (reference sequence).

This chain connects TRBV11-2 to TRBJ2-1, with D possibly being TRBD2 (6 bases). This CDR3 contains 14 residues. The germline V and J ends were trimmed by 0 bases and 10 bases, with 13 bases remaining between them. The germline gives CDR1 SGHAT, CDR2 FQNNGV. CDR3 amino acids: CASSLDGRGQEQFF. As DNA, the CDR3 is TGTGCCAGCAGCTTAGACGGGCGGGGTCAAGAGCAGTTCTTC.

The V call is TRBV28, the J call TRBJ2-7, with D tentatively TRBD2 (7 bases). Trimming pared 3 bases from V and 0 bases from J, leaving 15 bases between. The CDR3 spans 16 residues. Per germline, CDR1 MDHEN and CDR2 SYDVKM. The CDR3 nucleotides read TGTGCCAGCAGTTTGGGGGCGGGGGCGAGCTCCTACGAGCAGTACTTC. Amino acid sequence: CASSLGAGASSYEQYF. Full variable domain (rest looked up from reference TRBV28 and TRBJ2-7): DVKVTQSSRYLVKRTGEKVFLECVQDMDHENMFWYRQDPGLGLRLIYFSYDVKMKEKGDIPEGYSVSREKKERFSLILESASTNQTSMYLCASSLGAGASSYEQYFGPGTRLTVT.

This chain joins TRBV25-1 and TRBJ1-5; possibly TRBD1 for D (5 bases). The V gene's germline CDR1 is MGHDK and CDR2 SYGVNS. The CDR3 length is 13 residues. The V end was cut by 3 bases, the J end by 6 bases, with 9 bases between. The CDR3 DNA reads as TGTGCCAGCAGTGAGCCCGGGGGTCAGCCCCAGCATTTT. Translation: CASSEPGGQPQHF.

This clone was seen a handful of times. This sequence joins TRBV13 and TRBJ2-5; the D is unclear. The CDR3 runs to 14 residues. Trimming took 5 bases from V and 0 from J, leaving 10 bases between them. Germline values: CDR1 PRHDT, CDR2 FYEKMQ (reference sequence). The CDR3 nucleotides read TGTGCCAGCAGCCCCTCCCCGTACCAAGAGACCCAGTACTTC. It yields the protein CASSPSPYQETQYF.

The chain joins TRBV19 to TRBJ1-1, with D possibly TRBD1 on 5 matching bases. The V gene's germline CDR1 is LNHDA and CDR2 SQIVND (reference sequence). CDR3 length: 14 residues. V lost 5 bases to trimming and J lost 4 bases, with 14 bases between them. The CDR3 loop is CASSQTGPGTEAFF. CDR3 DNA: TGTGCCAGTAGTCAAACAGGTCCAGGCACTGAAGCTTTCTTT. Together with reference TRBV19 and TRBJ1-1, the CDR3 gives the full variable domain: DGGITQSPKYLFRKEGQNVTLSCEQNLNHDAMYWYRQDPGQGLRLIYYSQIVNDFQKGDIAEGYSVSREKKESFPLTVTSAQKNPTAFYLCASSQTGPGTEAFFGQGTRLTVV.

V gene TRBV27 combines with J gene TRBJ2-7; a weak D match, TRBD2 (6 bases). CDR3 size: 13 residues. The V end was cut by 5 bases, the J end by 2 bases, with 10 bases between. Looked up from germline, CDR1 is MNHEY and CDR2 is SMNVEV (reference sequence). This CDR3 reads CASSAGLAYEQYF. The CDR3 DNA reads as TGTGCCAGCAGTGCGGGACTCGCCTACGAGCAGTACTTC.

The chain joins TRBV29-1 to TRBJ2-7; a possible D gene is TRBD2 (5 bases). The V gene lost 6 bases and the J gene lost 3 bases, with 15 bases spanning the gap. The germline V gene has CDR1 SQVTM and CDR2 ANQGSEA. This CDR3 region has 13 residues. The chain's CDR3 is CSVSPLTSYEQYF. The CDR3 nucleotides read TGCAGCGTCTCACCACTTACTAGCTACGAGCAGTACTTC.

The rearrangement links TRBV29-1 to TRBJ1-4; a weak D match, TRBD1 (6 bases). Germline V lookup: CDR1 SQVTM, CDR2 ANQGSEA. The length of the CDR3 is 13 residues. Deletions cut 1 base from V and 8 bases from J, with 11 bases between. CDR3 region: CSVEARGEEKLFF. The CDR3 DNA follows: TGCAGCGTTGAAGCCAGGGGAGAAGAAAAACTGTTTTTT.

The rearrangement joins TRBV6-6 to TRBJ2-5, with TRBD2 as a possible D gene (6 bases). The CDR3 consists of 14 residues. Germline assignment: CDR1 MNHNY and CDR2 SVGAGI (reference sequence). V was trimmed by 8 bases and J by 0 bases, leaving 13 bases between them. DNA of the CDR3: TGTGCCAGCTCTGGTGGACTACACCAAGAGACCCAGTACTTC. It is translated as CASSGGLHQETQYF.

The V call is TRBV15, the J call TRBJ2-2, with D unclear. The CDR3 is 15 residues long. Germline loops: CDR1 LNHNV, CDR2 YYDKDF (reference sequence). The V end was cut by 5 bases, the J end by 4 bases, with 14 bases between. CDR3 coding DNA: TGTGCCACCAGCCCCCGGTGGAGAACCACCGGGGAGCTGTTTTTT. Amino acids: CATSPRWRTTGELFF.

The V and J genes are TRBV29-1 and TRBJ2-5, with 11 bases fitting TRBD1. This CDR3 comprises 14 residues. Germline V CDR1 and CDR2: SQVTM, ANQGSEA. After removal of 6 bases from V and 5 bases from J, the junction contained 8 bases not matched to a gene. The CDR3 reads CSVEKGQGVETQYF. The CDR3 bases are TGCAGCGTGGAAAAGGGACAGGGGGTGGAGACCCAGTACTTC. Full variable domain (remainder filled in from reference TRBV29-1 and TRBJ2-5): SAVISQKPSRDICQRGTSLTIQCQVDSQVTMMFWYRQQPGQSLTLIATANQGSEATYESGFVIDKFPISRPNLTFSTLTVSNMSPEDSSIYLCSVEKGQGVETQYFGPGTRLLVL.

The chain links TRBV5-1 to TRBJ1-6; D gene unclear. CDR3 size: 11 residues. Per germline, CDR1 SGHRS and CDR2 YFSETQ. V was pared by 4 bases and J by 13 bases, with 9 bases between. The CDR3 sequence is CASSPRSPLHF. The CDR3 coding sequence is TGCGCCAGCAGCCCGCGCTCTCCCCTCCACTTT.

J is TRBJ1-2 and V is TRBV30; maybe TRBD1 (5 bases). This CDR3 is built from 13 residues. Trimming stripped 3 bases from V and 8 bases from J, with 16 bases between. Germline V gene sequence: CDR1 GTSNPN, CDR2 SVGIG (reference sequence). The CDR3, as DNA: TGTGCCTGGAGCCGGGGGTGGAGGGTGGGCTACACCTTC. Its translation: CAWSRGWRVGYTF.

The chain joins TRBV18 to TRBJ2-7; 7 bases agree with TRBD1. The CDR3 spans 13 residues. The ends lost 3 bases at V and 5 bases at J; junction bases unmatched: 4. Germline loops: CDR1 KGHSH, CDR2 LQKENI. This CDR3 is CASSPGTENEQYF. The DNA for the CDR3 is TGTGCCAGCTCACCTGGGACAGAGAACGAGCAGTACTTC.

The rearrangement joins TRBV2 to TRBJ2-7; D may be TRBD2 (5 bases). The V gene's germline CDR1 is SNHLY and CDR2 FYNNEI. Trimming pared 6 bases from V and 1 base from J, leaving 19 bases between. This CDR3 comprises 16 residues. The DNA for the CDR3 is TGTGCCAGCAGGTCTGAGGAGGACCTCTTTTCCTACGAGCAGTACTTC. Encoded protein: CASRSEEDLFSYEQYF.

The V gene is TRBV18, the J gene TRBJ1-1; tentative D call: TRBD1 (6 bases). V lost 3 bases and J lost 1, with 9 bases in between. The CDR3 sequence is 14 residues long. Germline assignment: CDR1 KGHSH and CDR2 LQKENI. The CDR3 sequence is CASSPLDRNTEAFF. In DNA, the CDR3 is TGTGCCAGCTCACCGCTGGACAGGAACACTGAAGCTTTCTTT.

The CDR3 loop is CASRVLAGPQETQYF. DNA of the CDR3: TGTGCCAGTAGGGTTTTAGCGGGGCCACAAGAGACCCAGTACTTC. The chain joins TRBV19 to TRBJ2-5; 8 bases are shared with TRBD2. CDR1 is LNHDA and CDR2 is SQIVND in the germline V gene (reference sequence). V was pared by 6 bases and J by 2 bases, with 8 bases of the junction left unmatched. The CDR3 spans 15 residues.

The rearrangement links TRBV9 to TRBJ2-1; TRBD2 agrees at 10 bases. V lost 4 bases and J lost 3; bases outside the gene matches: 4. Germline V lookup: CDR1 SGDLS, CDR2 YYNGEE. The CDR3 extends over 15 amino acids. CDR3 coding DNA: TGTGCCAGCAGCCCGGGACTAGCGTACTACAATGAGCAGTTCTTC. It is translated as CASSPGLAYYNEQFF.

The chain links TRBV19 to TRBJ1-2, with 8 bases fitting TRBD1. The trim removed 7 bases at V and 7 bases at J, leaving 8 bases unmatched. The length of the CDR3 is 13 residues. Germline V CDR1 and CDR2: LNHDA, SQIVND (reference sequence). This chain's CDR3 is CASIDRGYFGYTF. The CDR3 DNA follows: TGTGCCAGTATTGACAGGGGTTATTTTGGCTACACCTTC.

V gene TRBV4-1 combines with J gene TRBJ2-2, with 7 bases lining up with TRBD2. The CDR3 loop spans 15 amino acids. After removal of 2 bases from V and 6 bases from J, the junction contained 6 bases not matched to a gene. CDR1 and CDR2 (germline): MGHRA, YSYEKL. CDR3 nucleotides: TGCGCCAGCAGCCAACTAACTAGCGTGGCCGGGGAGCTGTTTTTT. Translating gives CASSQLTSVAGELFF.

The V call is TRBV5-6, the J call TRBJ2-5; 12 bases align to TRBD2. Germline trimming cut 4 bases from V and 5 bases from J; bases unmatched to any gene: 9. CDR1 is SGHDT and CDR2 is YYEEEE in the germline V gene. This CDR3 region has 16 residues. CDR3 loop: CASSPRLAGVGETQYF. Here the CDR3 DNA reads TGTGCCAGCAGCCCACGACTAGCGGGAGTAGGGGAGACCCAGTACTTC.

The V call is TRBV30, the J call TRBJ2-3; tentative D call: TRBD1 (6 bases). This CDR3 has 12 amino acids. Germline V gene data show CDR1 as GTSNPN and CDR2 as SVGIG (reference sequence). The V and J ends lost 5 bases and 8 bases respectively, with 14 bases between them. The CDR3 protein is CAWEQGIGTQYF. For the CDR3, the DNA is TGTGCCTGGGAACAGGGTATCGGTACGCAGTATTTT. Drawing the rest from reference TRBV30 and TRBJ2-3, the complete variable domain is SQTIHQWPATLVQPVGSPLSLECTVEGTSNPNLYWYRQAAGRGLQLLFYSVGIGQISSEVPQNLSASRPQDRQFILSSKKLLLSDSGFYLCAWEQGIGTQYFGPGTRLTVL.

The CDR3 here is CASSARQGSVGYTF. CDR3 sequence (DNA): TGTGCCAGCAGTGCAAGACAGGGTTCGGTCGGCTACACCTTC. The chain employs TRBV2 and TRBJ1-2; 7 bases agree with TRBD1. V gave up 4 bases and J gave up 8 bases; unmatched junction bases: 10. CDR1 and CDR2 (germline): SNHLY, FYNNEI. The CDR3 sequence is 14 residues long.